These T cell receptor beta chains were read from a single sample in a study of T cell responses to AZD1222 COVID-19 vaccine. Generated by immunoSEQ multiplex PCR, the TCRdb table keeps only in-frame clones and is missing some. The sample shows 150,000 to 200,000 clones, about 90% of them seen only once. Sequenced here: peripheral blood, sampled 28 days after the second AZD1222 dose. The receptor set was obtained from an adult who received the AZD1222 COVID-19 vaccine. Both conserved end residues are trimmed from each CDR3. Clone size appears in some rows only: once, few, many, or a class for an expanded clone.

>.|TRBJ2-1|10|TRBV6-5
ASSYANNEQF
>.|TRBJ1-5|13|TRBV28
ASRRGTNSNQPQH
>once|TRBJ2-3|11|TRBV6-5
ASNRQATDTQY
>few|TRBJ1-6|12|TRBV7-9
ASSPGSRNSPLH
>.|TRBJ1-5|13|TRBV18
ASSPTGVSNQPQH
>.|TRBJ1-3|11|TRBV7-2
ASSPVPGNTIY
>few|TRBJ2-2|13|TRBV6-2/TRBV6-3
ASSLRQGWNGELF
>.|TRBJ1-1|12|TRBV19
ASTGYPLNTEAF
>once|TRBJ1-5|13|TRBV5-1
ASKTGPTSNQPQH
>few|TRBJ1-5|12|TRBV6-5
ATARTDSNQPQH
>.|TRBJ2-7|15|TRBV14
ASSQASPRQRSYEQY
>.|TRBJ2-2|11|TRBV12-3/TRBV12-4
ASRRGNTGELF
>.|TRBJ2-2|12|TRBV9
ASSPDRPTGELF
>.|TRBJ2-1|14|TRBV7-9
ASSLALGGRSNEQF
>.|TRBJ1-3|13|TRBV5-1
ASSLEGGRGNTIY
>.|TRBJ2-5|12|TRBV28
ASSPGQISETQY
>once|TRBJ2-5|11|TRBV2
ASNPHPYETQY
>.|TRBJ1-3|13|TRBV25-1
ASSGWGTGGNTIY
>.|TRBJ2-3|15|TRBV4-3
ASSQDRREGYTDTQY
>.|TRBJ1-4|13|TRBV2
ASSEMAATNEKLF
>.|TRBJ1-4|16|TRBV5-8
ASSDHFGGGATNEKLF
>.|TRBJ1-1|11|TRBV15
ATSRDLALGAF
>.|TRBJ1-2|11|TRBV19
ASSRQPGKVDT
>once|TRBJ1-2|13|TRBV9
ASSPPWTGGSGYT
>.|TRBJ2-2|12|TRBV6-5
ATQWGQAAGELF
>.|TRBJ2-5|9|TRBV29-1
SVEDLQTQY
>.|TRBJ2-3|12|TRBV5-1
ASSLSRSPDTQY
>.|TRBJ1-5|12|TRBV28
ASSPRQRYQPQH
>.|TRBJ1-5|12|TRBV2
ASRGHLFNQPQH
>.|TRBJ1-1|10|TRBV12-3/TRBV12-4
ASRPGGQGAF
>.|TRBJ2-4|14|TRBV6-2/TRBV6-3
ASSYNPAGWKNIQY
>.|TRBJ2-2|13|TRBV5-4
ASSLGGVGTGELF
>few|TRBJ1-4|13|TRBV15
ATRGAGPGNEKLF